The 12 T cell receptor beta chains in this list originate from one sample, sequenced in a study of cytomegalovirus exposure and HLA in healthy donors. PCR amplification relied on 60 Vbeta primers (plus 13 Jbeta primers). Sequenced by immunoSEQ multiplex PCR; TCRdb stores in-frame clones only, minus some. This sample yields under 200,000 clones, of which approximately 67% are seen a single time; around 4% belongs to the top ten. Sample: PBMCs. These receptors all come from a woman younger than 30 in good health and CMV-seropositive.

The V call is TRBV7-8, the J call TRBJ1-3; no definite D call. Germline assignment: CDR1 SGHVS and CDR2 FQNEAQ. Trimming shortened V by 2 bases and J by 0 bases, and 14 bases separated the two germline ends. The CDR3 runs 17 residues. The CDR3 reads CASSLTVRSFSGNTIYF. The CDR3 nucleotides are TGTGCCAGCAGCTTAACCGTCAGGTCCTTCTCTGGAAACACCATATATTTT.

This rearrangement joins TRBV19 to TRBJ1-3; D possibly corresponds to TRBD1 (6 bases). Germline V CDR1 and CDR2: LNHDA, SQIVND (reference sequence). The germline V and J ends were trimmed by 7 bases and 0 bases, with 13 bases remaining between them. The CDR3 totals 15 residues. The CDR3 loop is CASTPRGSSGNTIYF. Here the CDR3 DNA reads TGTGCCAGTACCCCCAGGGGTAGCTCTGGAAACACCATATATTTT.

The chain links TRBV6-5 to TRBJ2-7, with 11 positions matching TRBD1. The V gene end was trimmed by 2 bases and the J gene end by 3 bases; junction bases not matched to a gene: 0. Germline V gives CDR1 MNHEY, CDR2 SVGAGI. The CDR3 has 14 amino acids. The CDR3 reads CASSYGTGGYEQYF. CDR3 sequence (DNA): TGTGCCAGCAGTTACGGGACAGGGGGCTACGAGCAGTACTTC.

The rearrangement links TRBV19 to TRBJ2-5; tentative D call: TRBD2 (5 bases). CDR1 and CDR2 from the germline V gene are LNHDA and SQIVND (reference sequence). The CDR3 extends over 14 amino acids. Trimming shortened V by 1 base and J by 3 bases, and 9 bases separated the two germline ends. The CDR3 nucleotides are TGTGCCAGTAGTATAGTAGGAGCGGAAGAGACCCAGTACTTC. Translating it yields CASSIVGAEETQYF.

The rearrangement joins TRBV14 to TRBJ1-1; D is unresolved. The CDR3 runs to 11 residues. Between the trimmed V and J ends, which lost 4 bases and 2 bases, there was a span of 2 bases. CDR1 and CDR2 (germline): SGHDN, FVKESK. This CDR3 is CASSPNTEAFF. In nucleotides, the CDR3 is TGTGCCAGCAGCCCTAACACTGAAGCTTTCTTT.

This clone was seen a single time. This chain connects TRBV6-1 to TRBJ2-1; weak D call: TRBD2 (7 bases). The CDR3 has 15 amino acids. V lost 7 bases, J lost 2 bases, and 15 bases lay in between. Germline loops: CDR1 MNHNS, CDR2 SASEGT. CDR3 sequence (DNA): TGTGCCAGCACCCAAAGGGGGGGAGCCTACAATGAGCAGTTCTTC. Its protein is CASTQRGGAYNEQFF.

The CDR3: CASSTGQGLVSGIQYF. DNA for the CDR3: TGTGCCAGCAGTACTGGACAGGGTCTTGTTTCGGGCATTCAGTACTTC. The chain joins TRBV27 to TRBJ2-4; 8 bases agree with TRBD1. CDR1 MNHEY and CDR2 SMNVEV come from the germline V gene (reference sequence). Unmatched junction bases numbered 15, after V lost 5 bases and J lost 9 bases. The CDR3 extends over 16 amino acids.

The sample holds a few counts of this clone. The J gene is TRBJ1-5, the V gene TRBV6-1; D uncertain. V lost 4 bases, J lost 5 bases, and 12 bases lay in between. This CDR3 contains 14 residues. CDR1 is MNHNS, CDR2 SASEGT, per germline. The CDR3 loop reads CASSASGVYQPQHF. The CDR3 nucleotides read TGTGCCAGCAGTGCAAGCGGGGTATATCAGCCCCAGCATTTT.

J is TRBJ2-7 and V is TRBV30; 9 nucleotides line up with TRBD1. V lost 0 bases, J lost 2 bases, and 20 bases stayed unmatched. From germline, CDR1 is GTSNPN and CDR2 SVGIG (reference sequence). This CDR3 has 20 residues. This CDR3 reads CAWSVPKRDREGILTYEQYF. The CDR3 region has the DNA TGTGCCTGGAGTGTACCCAAAAGGGACAGGGAAGGAATATTAACCTACGAGCAGTACTTC.

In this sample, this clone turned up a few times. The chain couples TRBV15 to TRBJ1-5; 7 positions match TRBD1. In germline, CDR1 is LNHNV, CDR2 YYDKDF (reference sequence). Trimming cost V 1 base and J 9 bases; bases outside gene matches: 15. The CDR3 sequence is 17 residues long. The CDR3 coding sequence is TGTGCCACCAGCAGAGTCGGGACAGCCGTTTCTACGGGGCCCCAGCATTTT. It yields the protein CATSRVGTAVSTGPQHF. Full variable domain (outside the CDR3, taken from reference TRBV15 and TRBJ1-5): DAMVIQNPRYQVTQFGKPVTLSCSQTLNHNVMYWYQQKSSQAPKLLFHYYDKDFNNEADTPDNFQSRRPNTSFCFLDIRSPGLGDTAMYLCATSRVGTAVSTGPQHFGDGTRLSIL.

This CDR3 is CASSAIRDSQANTIYF. The CDR3 DNA follows: TGTGCCAGCAGCGCAATACGGGACAGTCAGGCTAACACCATATATTTT. The chain is built from TRBV11-2 and TRBJ1-3, with 7 bases matching TRBD1. The CDR3 has 16 residues. CDR1 is SGHAT and CDR2 is FQNNGV in the germline V gene. V lost 5 bases and J lost 7; bases outside the gene matches: 14. The full variable domain, in which reference TRBV11-2 and TRBJ1-3 provide the parts outside the CDR3, is EAGVAQSPRYKIIEKRQSVAFWCNPISGHATLYWYQQILGQGPKLLIQFQNNGVVDDSQLPKDRFSAERLKGVDSTLKIQPAKLEDSAVYLCASSAIRDSQANTIYFGEGSWLTVV.

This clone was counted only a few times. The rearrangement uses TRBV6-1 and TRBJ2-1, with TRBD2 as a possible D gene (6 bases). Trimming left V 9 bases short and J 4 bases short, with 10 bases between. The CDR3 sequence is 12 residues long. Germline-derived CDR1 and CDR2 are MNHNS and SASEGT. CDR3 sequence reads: CASLSGYNEQFF. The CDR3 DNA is TGTGCCAGTTTGAGCGGGTACAATGAGCAGTTCTTC.